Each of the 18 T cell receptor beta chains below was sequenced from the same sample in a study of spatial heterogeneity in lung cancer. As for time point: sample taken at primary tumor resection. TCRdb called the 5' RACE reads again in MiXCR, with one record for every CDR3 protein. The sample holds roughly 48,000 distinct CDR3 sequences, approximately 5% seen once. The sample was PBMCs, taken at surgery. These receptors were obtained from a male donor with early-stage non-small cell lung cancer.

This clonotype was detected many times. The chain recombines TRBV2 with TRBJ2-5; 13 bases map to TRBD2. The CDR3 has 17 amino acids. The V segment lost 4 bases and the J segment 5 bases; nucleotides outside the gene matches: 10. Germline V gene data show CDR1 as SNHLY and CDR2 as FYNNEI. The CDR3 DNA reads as TGTGCCAGCAGTGGAGGACTAGCGGGAGTGTTATGGGAGACCCAGTACTTC. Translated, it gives CASSGGLAGVLWETQYF.

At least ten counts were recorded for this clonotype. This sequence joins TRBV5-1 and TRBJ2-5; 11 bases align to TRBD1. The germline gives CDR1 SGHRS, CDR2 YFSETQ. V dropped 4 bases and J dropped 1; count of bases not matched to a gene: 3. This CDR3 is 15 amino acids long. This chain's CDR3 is CASSLGQGAQETQYF. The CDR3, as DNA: TGCGCCAGCAGCCTCGGACAGGGGGCCCAAGAGACCCAGTACTTC. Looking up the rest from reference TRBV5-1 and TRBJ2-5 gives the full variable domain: KAGVTQTPRYLIKTRGQQVTLSCSPISGHRSVSWYQQTPGQGLQFLFEYFSETQRNKGNFPGRFSGRQFSNSRSEMNVSTLELGDSALYLCASSLGQGAQETQYFGPGTRLLVL.

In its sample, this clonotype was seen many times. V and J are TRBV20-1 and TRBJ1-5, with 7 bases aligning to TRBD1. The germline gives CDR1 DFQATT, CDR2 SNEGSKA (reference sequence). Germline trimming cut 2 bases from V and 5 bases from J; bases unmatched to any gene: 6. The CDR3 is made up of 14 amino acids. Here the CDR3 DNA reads TGCAGTGCTAGACGACAGGGTCGGTATCAGCCCCAGCATTTT. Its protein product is CSARRQGRYQPQHF.

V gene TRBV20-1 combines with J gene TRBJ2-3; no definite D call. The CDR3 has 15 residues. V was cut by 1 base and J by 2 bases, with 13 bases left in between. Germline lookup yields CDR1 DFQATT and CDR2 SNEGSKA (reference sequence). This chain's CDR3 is CSARGGGPVTDTQYF. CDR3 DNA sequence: TGCAGTGCTAGAGGTGGCGGCCCTGTCACAGATACGCAGTATTTT.

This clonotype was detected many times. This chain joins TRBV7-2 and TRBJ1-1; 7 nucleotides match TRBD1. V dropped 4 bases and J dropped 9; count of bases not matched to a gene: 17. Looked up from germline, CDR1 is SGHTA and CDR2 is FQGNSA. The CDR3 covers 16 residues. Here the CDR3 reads CASSSPGGGSLKKAFF. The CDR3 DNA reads TGTGCCAGCAGCTCCCCAGGGGGTGGAAGTCTGAAGAAAGCTTTCTTT.

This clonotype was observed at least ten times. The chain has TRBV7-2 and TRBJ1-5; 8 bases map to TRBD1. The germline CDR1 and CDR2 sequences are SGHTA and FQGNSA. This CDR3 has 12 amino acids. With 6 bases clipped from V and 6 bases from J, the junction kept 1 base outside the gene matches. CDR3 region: CASSGTGQPQHF. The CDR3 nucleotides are TGTGCCAGCAGTGGGACAGGTCAGCCCCAGCATTTT.

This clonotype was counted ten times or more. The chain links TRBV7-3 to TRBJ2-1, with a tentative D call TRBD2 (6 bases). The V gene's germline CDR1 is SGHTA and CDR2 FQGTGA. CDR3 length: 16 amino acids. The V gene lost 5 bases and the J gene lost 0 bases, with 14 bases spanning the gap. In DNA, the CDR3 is TGTGCCAGCAGCATTACCGGGACTCCCTCCTACAATGAGCAGTTCTTC. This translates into CASSITGTPSYNEQFF.

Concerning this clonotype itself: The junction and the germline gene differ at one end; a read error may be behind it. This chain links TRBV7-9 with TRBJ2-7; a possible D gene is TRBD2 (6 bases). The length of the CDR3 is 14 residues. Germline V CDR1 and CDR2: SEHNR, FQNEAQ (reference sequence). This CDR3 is CANSPGSSPYEQYF. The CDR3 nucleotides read TGTGCCAACAGCCCCGGGAGCAGCCCCTACGAGCAGTACTTC.

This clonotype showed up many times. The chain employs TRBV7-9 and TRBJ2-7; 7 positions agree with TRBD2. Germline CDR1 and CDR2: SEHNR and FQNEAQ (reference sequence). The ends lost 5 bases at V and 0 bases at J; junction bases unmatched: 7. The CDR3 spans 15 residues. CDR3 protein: CASSASGEPSYEQYF. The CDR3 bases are TGTGCCAGCAGCGCGAGCGGGGAACCCTCCTACGAGCAGTACTTC.

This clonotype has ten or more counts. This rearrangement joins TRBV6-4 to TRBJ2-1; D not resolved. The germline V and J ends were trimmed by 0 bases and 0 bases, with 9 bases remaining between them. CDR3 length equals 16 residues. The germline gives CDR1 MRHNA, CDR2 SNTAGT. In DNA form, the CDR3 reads TGTGCCAGCAGTGACTCTAGCCGAAGCTCCTACAATGAGCAGTTCTTC. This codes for CASSDSSRSSYNEQFF.

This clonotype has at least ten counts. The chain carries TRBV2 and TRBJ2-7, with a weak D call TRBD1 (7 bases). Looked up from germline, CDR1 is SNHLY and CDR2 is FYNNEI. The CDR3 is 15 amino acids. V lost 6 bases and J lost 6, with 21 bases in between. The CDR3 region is CASSTQQGTAGEQYF. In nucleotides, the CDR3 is TGTGCCAGCAGCACCCAACAAGGGACAGCGGGCGAGCAGTACTTC.

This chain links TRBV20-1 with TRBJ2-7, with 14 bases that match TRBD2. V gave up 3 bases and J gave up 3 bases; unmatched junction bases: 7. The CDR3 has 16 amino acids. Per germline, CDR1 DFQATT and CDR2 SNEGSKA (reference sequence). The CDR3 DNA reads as TGCAGTGCTAGGGGACTAGCGGGAGAGCGAATCTACGAGCAGTACTTC. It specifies CSARGLAGERIYEQYF.

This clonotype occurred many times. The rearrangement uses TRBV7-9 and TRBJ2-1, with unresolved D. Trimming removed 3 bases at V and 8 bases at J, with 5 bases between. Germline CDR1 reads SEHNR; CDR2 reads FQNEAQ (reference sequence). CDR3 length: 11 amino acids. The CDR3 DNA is TGTGCCAGCAGCTTTGTCGATGAGCAGTTCTTC. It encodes CASSFVDEQFF.

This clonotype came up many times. Written as DNA, the CDR3 is TGCAGTGCACTGACAGGAGGATTTGATGGCTACACCTTC. Translation gives CSALTGGFDGYTF. The chain carries TRBV20-1 and TRBJ1-2, with D possibly TRBD1 on 6 matching bases. Germline-derived CDR1 and CDR2 are DFQATT and SNEGSKA (reference sequence). The CDR3 covers 13 residues. The germline V and J ends were trimmed by 6 bases and 6 bases, with 17 bases remaining between them.

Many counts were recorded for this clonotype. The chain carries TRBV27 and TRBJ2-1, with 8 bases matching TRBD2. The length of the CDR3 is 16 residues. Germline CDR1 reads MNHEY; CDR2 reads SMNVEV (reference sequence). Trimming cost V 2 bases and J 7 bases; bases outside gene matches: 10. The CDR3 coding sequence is TGTGCCAGCAGTTTAAGTCTAGCGGGCAACCTTAATGAGCAGTTCTTC. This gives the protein CASSLSLAGNLNEQFF.

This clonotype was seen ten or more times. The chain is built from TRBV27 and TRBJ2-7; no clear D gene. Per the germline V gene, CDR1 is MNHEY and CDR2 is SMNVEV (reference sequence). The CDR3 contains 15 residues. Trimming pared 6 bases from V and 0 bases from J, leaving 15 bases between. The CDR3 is CASSPVSRPSYEQYF. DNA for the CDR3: TGTGCCAGCAGCCCGGTAAGCAGACCCTCCTACGAGCAGTACTTC.

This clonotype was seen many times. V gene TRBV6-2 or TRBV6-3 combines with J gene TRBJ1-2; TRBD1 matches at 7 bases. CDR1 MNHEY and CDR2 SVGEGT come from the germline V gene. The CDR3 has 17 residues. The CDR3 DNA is TGTCCGGGCCTCCGCGGACAGGAGCGGGGAGGATTCTATGGCTACACCTTC. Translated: CPGLRGQERGGFYGYTF.

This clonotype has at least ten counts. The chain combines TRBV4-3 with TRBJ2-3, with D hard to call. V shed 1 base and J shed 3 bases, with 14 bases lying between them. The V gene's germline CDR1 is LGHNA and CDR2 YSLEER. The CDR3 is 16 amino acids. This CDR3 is CASSQVSASRTDTQYF. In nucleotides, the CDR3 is TGCGCCAGCAGCCAAGTGTCAGCGTCCAGGACAGATACGCAGTATTTT.